What follows are 18 T cell receptor beta chains derived from one specimen sequenced in a study of cytomegalovirus exposure and HLA in healthy donors. PCR involved 60 Vbeta and 13 Jbeta primers. Method: immunoSEQ multiplex PCR; TCRdb's copy keeps in-frame clones and lacks some. There are 120,000 to 150,000 clones in the sample; over 65% occur only once, and approximately 13% lies in the top ten. The sample consisted of PBMCs. Receptor source: a man in his forties in good health and CMV-seropositive.

The V and J genes are TRBV5-4 and TRBJ2-1; 7 positions agree with TRBD2. Germline CDR1 reads SGHNT; CDR2 reads YYREEE (reference sequence). J lost 7 bases, V lost 0 bases, and 10 bases had no gene match. The CDR3 has 16 residues. The CDR3 DNA reads as TGTGCCAGCAGCTTGGCTAGCGGCAAGAGTGAAAATGAGCAGTTCTTC. It translates to CASSLASGKSENEQFF.

The V and J genes are TRBV5-4 and TRBJ2-3, with 10 bases aligning to TRBD2. This CDR3 is 18 amino acids long. Per the germline V gene, CDR1 is SGHNT and CDR2 is YYREEE (reference sequence). With 0 bases clipped from V and 6 bases from J, the junction kept 13 bases outside the gene matches. The DNA for the CDR3 is TGTGCCAGCAGCTTGGATCTAGCGGGAGACAGGAGCGGGGATACGCAGTATTTT. Its translation: CASSLDLAGDRSGDTQYF.

The genes are TRBV7-6 and TRBJ1-1; tentative D call: TRBD1 (5 bases). Germline V CDR1 and CDR2: SGHVS, FNYEAQ. The CDR3 runs 14 residues. V was pared by 4 bases and J by 1 base, with 10 bases between. The CDR3 DNA is TGTGCCAGCAGCTCAACAGGAAAGAACACTGAAGCTTTCTTT. The encoded protein is CASSSTGKNTEAFF.

This chain uses TRBV29-1 with TRBJ2-7; perhaps TRBD1 as D (6 bases). CDR1 SQVTM and CDR2 ANQGSEA come from the germline V gene. The CDR3 extends over 13 amino acids. V was pared by 2 bases and J by 2 bases, with 10 bases between. CDR3 sequence reads: CSVEMGAPYEQYF. The CDR3, as DNA: TGCAGCGTTGAAATGGGGGCGCCCTACGAGCAGTACTTC.

This clone was detected a few times. The chain combines TRBV12-5 with TRBJ1-3; 7 bases match TRBD1. The CDR3 has 16 residues. J lost 2 bases, V lost 2 bases, and 6 bases had no gene match. Germline V gene sequence: CDR1 LGHNT, CDR2 FRNRAP. CDR3 sequence reads: CASGLISTGPGNTIYF. CDR3 sequence (DNA): TGTGCTAGTGGTTTGATCTCGACAGGGCCTGGAAACACCATATATTTT. Full variable domain (missing parts from reference TRBV12-5 and TRBJ1-3): DARVTQTPRHKVTEMGQEVTMRCQPILGHNTVFWYRQTMMQGLELLAYFRNRAPLDDSGMPKDRFSAEMPDATLATLKIQPSEPRDSAVYFCASGLISTGPGNTIYFGEGSWLTVV.

V usage is TRBV27 and J usage is TRBJ2-5; D gene ambiguous. From germline, CDR1 is MNHEY and CDR2 SMNVEV (reference sequence). V was cut by 10 bases and J by 7 bases, with 16 bases left in between. There are 12 residues in the CDR3. Here the CDR3 reads CATTASRGTQYF. The CDR3 DNA reads as TGTGCCACCACCGCCTCAAGAGGGACCCAGTACTTC.

This clone was counted at least ten times. CDR3: CASSLGSASGYTDTQYF. CDR3 DNA: TGTGCCAGCAGCTTAGGCTCCGCTAGCGGCTACACAGATACGCAGTATTTT. The chain joins TRBV11-3 to TRBJ2-3; 7 nucleotides line up with TRBD2. V shed 1 base and J 2 bases; nucleotides not matched to a gene: 9. The V gene's germline CDR1 is SGHNT and CDR2 YENEEA. The CDR3 runs to 17 residues.

This rearrangement joins TRBV6-6 to TRBJ2-7, with 7 positions matching TRBD2. In germline, CDR1 is MNHNY, CDR2 SVGAGI (reference sequence). V shed 0 bases, J shed 4 bases, and the junction held 9 bases outside the gene matches. The CDR3 sequence is 16 residues long. In DNA, the CDR3 is TGTGCCAGCAGTTACTCGATCGGGGACTATCAATACGAGCAGTACTTC. Amino acid sequence: CASSYSIGDYQYEQYF.

In its sample, this clone was seen a few times. V and J are TRBV5-6 and TRBJ2-5; no clear D. Trimming removed 1 base at V and 5 bases at J, with 9 bases between. Germline V lookup: CDR1 SGHDT, CDR2 YYEEEE. The CDR3 has 13 residues. CDR3 residues: CASSLTGWETQYF. In nucleotides, the CDR3 is TGTGCCAGCAGCTTGACGGGTTGGGAGACCCAGTACTTC.

This clone is a singleton in its sample. The chain carries TRBV10-3 and TRBJ2-6, with D tentatively TRBD1 (5 bases). V was clipped by 9 bases and J by 3 bases, with 9 bases between them. The germline V gene has CDR1 ENHRY and CDR2 SYGVKD. This CDR3 has 13 residues. CDR3 residues: CAITGSGANVLTF. As DNA, the CDR3 is TGTGCCATAACAGGTAGTGGGGCCAACGTCCTGACTTTC.

The chain combines TRBV7-9 with TRBJ2-7, with D possibly being TRBD2 (5 bases). V dropped 6 bases and J dropped 2 bases, with 14 bases sitting between them. From germline, CDR1 is SEHNR and CDR2 FQNEAQ (reference sequence). The CDR3 runs to 14 residues. The CDR3 region has the DNA TGTGCCAGCAGGCCCAGTAGCGCGCCCTACGAGCAGTACTTC. This encodes CASRPSSAPYEQYF.

V gene TRBV6-4 combines with J gene TRBJ2-6, with 12 nucleotides matching TRBD2. Losses at the gene ends were 5 bases for V and 4 bases for J; bases not matched to a gene: 6. The CDR3 spans 17 residues. From germline, CDR1 is MRHNA and CDR2 SNTAGT. In DNA, the CDR3 is TGTGCCAGCAGTTCGCTAGCGGGAGGGCCCGGGGCCAACGTCCTGACTTTC. It is translated as CASSSLAGGPGANVLTF.

J is TRBJ2-7 and V is TRBV2, with TRBD1 matching 11 bases. J gave up 3 bases and V 6 bases, and 4 bases lay outside the gene matches. Germline CDR1 SNHLY, CDR2 FYNNEI. This CDR3 contains 14 residues. The CDR3, as DNA: TGTGCCAGCAGCCTTGGGACAGGGGGCTACGAGCAGTACTTC. Translation: CASSLGTGGYEQYF.

This chain connects TRBV5-1 to TRBJ2-3; 7 bases are a match to TRBD2. The junction had 5 bases not matched to a gene; V was cut back by 0 bases and J by 4 bases. Germline V gene data show CDR1 as SGHRS and CDR2 as YFSETQ. The CDR3 is 15 amino acids. CDR3: CASSLVAGVADTQYF. Written as DNA, the CDR3 is TGCGCCAGCAGCTTGGTTGCGGGAGTGGCAGATACGCAGTATTTT.

This chain uses TRBV7-9 with TRBJ1-1, with D perhaps TRBD1 (5 bases). V was pared by 6 bases and J by 6 bases, with 17 bases between. The CDR3 runs 14 residues. Germline V gene data show CDR1 as SEHNR and CDR2 as FQNEAQ (reference sequence). DNA for the CDR3: TGTGCCAGCAGTTTTACCCCGTTGGGGCCTGAAGCTTTCTTT. Translated: CASSFTPLGPEAFF.

The chain uses TRBV5-4 and TRBJ2-5, with D perhaps matching TRBD1 (5 bases). Gene TRBJ2-7 matches the end of the DNA better, so the J call may be wrong. The germline V gene encodes CDR1 SGHNT and CDR2 YYREEE (reference sequence). CDR3 length: 14 residues. CDR3 amino acids: CASSFAVGASEQYF. The CDR3 DNA sequence: TGTGCCAGCAGCTTCGCAGTAGGGGCCTCCGAGCAGTACTTC.

This CDR3 is CATSPGGGLQETQYF. DNA of the CDR3: TGTGCCACGAGCCCCGGGGGGGGCTTACAAGAGACCCAGTACTTC. The chain is built from TRBV15 and TRBJ2-5, with TRBD2 matching over 8 bases. V lost 9 bases to trimming and J lost 2 bases; unmatched junction nucleotides: 11. Looked up from germline, CDR1 is LNHNV and CDR2 is YYDKDF (reference sequence). This CDR3 is 15 amino acids long.

The J gene is TRBJ1-1, the V gene TRBV19; 9 bases agree with TRBD1. CDR1 and CDR2 from the germline V gene are LNHDA and SQIVND (reference sequence). The CDR3 is made up of 13 amino acids. The V segment lost 5 bases and the J segment 4 bases; nucleotides outside the gene matches: 2. This CDR3 reads CASSLGQGTEAFF. The CDR3 DNA reads as TGTGCCAGTAGTCTGGGACAGGGCACTGAAGCTTTCTTT.